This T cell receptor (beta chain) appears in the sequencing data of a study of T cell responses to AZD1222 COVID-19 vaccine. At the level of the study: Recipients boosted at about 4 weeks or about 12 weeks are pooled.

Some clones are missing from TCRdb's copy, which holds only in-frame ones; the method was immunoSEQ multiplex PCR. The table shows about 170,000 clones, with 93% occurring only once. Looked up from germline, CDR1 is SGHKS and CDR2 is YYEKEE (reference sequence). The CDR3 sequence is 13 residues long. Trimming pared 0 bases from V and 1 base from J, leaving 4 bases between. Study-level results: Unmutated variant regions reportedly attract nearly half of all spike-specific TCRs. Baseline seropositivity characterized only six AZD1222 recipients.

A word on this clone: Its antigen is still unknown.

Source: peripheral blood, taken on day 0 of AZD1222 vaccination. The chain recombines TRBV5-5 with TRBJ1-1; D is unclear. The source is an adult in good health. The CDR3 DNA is TGTGCCAGCAGCTTGGCAGCGAACACTGAAGCTTTCTTT. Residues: CASSLAANTEAFF.